This T cell receptor (beta chain) stems from a study of blood T cell repertoires in COVID-19. This clone was detected only a few times. Germline V lookup: CDR1 LGHNA, CDR2 YSLEER. This CDR3 is 15 amino acids long. The J segment lost 4 bases and the V segment lost 3 bases, leaving 8 bases of the junction unmatched. Data came from immunoSEQ multiplex PCR; TCRdb stores just in-frame clones and leaves some out. The sample lists about 230,000 clones; 65% to 90% were seen once. The sequenced material came from peripheral blood. This sequence originates from a woman aged 50 to 65 with acute or convalescent COVID-19. J is TRBJ1-1 and V is TRBV4-3; 7 bases agree with TRBD1. CDR3 DNA: TGCGCCAGCAGCCAGATGACAGGGCGCGGCACTGAAGCTTTCTTT. It codes for CASSQMTGRGTEAFF.